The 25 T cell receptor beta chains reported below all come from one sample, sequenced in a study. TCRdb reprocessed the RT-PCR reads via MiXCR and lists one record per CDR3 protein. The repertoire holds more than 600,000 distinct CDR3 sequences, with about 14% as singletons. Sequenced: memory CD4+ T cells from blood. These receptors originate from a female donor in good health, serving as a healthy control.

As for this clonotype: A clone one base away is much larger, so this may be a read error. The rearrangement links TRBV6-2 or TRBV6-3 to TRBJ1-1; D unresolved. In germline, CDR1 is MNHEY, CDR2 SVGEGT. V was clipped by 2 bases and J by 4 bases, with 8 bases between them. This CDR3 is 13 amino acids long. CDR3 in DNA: TGTGCCAGCAGTTACGGGGTGACCACTGAAGCTTTCTTT. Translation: CASSYGVTTEAFF.

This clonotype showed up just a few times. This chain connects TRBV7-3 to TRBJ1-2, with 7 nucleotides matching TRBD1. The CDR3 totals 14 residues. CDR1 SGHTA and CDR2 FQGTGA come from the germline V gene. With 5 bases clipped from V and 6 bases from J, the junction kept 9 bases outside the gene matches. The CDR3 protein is CASSPTGVLDGYTF. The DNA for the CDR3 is TGTGCCAGCAGCCCAACAGGGGTGTTGGATGGCTACACCTTC.

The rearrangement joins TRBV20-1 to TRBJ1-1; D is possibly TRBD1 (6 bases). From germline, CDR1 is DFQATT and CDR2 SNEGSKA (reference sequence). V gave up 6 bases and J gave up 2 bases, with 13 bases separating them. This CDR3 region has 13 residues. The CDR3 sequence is CSATTGDNTEAFF. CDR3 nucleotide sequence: TGCAGTGCCACGACAGGCGATAACACTGAAGCTTTCTTT.

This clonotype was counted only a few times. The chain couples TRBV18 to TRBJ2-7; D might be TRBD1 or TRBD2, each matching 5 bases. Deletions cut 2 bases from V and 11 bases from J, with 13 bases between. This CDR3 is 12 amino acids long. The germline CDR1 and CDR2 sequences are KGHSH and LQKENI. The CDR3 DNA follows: TGTGCCAGCTCACCAGAGGGGACGAGCAAGTACTTC. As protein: CASSPEGTSKYF.

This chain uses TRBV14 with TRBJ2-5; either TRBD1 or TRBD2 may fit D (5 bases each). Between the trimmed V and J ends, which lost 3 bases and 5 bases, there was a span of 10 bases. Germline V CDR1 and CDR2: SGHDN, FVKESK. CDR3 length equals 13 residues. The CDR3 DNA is TGTGCCAGCAGCCATGTCTGGGGGGAGACCCAGTACTTC. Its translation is CASSHVWGETQYF.

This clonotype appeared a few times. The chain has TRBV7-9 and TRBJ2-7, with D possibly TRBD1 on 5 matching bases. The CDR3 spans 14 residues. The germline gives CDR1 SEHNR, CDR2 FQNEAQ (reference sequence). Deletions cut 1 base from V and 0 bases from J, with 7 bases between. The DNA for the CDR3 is TGTGCCAGCAGCTTAGGGGGCCACTCCTACGAGCAGTACTTC. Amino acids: CASSLGGHSYEQYF.

CDR3 sequence (DNA): TGTGCCAGCAGCGCTACAGGGAGAGGTGATGAAAAACTGTTTTTT. It is translated as CASSATGRGDEKLFF. This chain joins TRBV9 and TRBJ1-4; D is possibly TRBD1 (6 bases). V lost 3 bases and J 6 bases, leaving 15 bases between the germline ends. This CDR3 is built from 15 residues. Germline loops: CDR1 SGDLS, CDR2 YYNGEE.

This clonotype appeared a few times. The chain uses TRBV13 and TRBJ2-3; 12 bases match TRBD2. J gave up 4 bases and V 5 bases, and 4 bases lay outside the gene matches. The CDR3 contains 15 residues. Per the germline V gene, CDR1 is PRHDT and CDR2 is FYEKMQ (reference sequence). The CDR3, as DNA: TGTGCCAGCAGCCCCAGACTAGCGGGGGCAGATACGCAGTATTTT. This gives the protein CASSPRLAGADTQYF.

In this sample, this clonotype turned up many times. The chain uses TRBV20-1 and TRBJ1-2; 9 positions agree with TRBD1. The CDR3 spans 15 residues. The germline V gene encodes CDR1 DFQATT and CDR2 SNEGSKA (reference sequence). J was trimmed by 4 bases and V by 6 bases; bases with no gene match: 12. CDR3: CSARDRAFERYGYTF. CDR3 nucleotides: TGCAGTGCACGGGACAGGGCCTTTGAGCGCTATGGCTACACCTTC.

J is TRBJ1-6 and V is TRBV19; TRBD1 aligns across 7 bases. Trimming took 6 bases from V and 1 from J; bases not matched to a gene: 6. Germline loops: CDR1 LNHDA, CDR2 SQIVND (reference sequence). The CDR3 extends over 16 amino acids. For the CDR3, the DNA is TGTGCCAGTAGCACTGGGACAGCTTCCTATAATTCACCCCTCCACTTT. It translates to CASSTGTASYNSPLHF.

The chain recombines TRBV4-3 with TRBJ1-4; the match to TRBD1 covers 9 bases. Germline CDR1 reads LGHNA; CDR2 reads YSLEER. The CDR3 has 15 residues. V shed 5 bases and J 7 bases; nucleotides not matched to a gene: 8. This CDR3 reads CASSAIQGAFEKLFF. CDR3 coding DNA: TGCGCCAGCAGCGCTATACAGGGGGCTTTTGAAAAACTGTTTTTT.

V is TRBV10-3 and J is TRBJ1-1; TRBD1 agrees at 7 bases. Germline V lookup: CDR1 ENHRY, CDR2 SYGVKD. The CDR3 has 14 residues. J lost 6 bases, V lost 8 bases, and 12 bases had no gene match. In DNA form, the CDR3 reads TGTGCCATCGGGGGGGACAGTCAACAGCCTGAAGCTTTCTTT. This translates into CAIGGDSQQPEAFF.

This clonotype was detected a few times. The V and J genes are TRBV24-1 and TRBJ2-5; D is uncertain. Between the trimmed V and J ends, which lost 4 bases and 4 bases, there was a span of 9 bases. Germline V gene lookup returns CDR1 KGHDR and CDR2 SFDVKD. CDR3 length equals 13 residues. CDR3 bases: TGTGCCACCAGTGAAGGACCCCGAGAGACCCAGTACTTC. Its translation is CATSEGPRETQYF.

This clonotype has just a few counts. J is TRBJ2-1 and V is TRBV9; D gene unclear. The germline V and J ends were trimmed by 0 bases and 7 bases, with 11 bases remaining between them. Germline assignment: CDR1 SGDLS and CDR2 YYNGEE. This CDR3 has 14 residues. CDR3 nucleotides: TGTGCCAGCAGCGTAGAGCCCTTGGGGAATGAGCAGTTCTTC. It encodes CASSVEPLGNEQFF.

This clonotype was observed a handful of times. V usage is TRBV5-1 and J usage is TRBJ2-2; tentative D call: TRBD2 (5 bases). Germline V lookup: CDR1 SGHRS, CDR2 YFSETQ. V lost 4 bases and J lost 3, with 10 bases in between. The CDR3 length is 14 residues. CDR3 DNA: TGCGCCAGCAGCCGGGCGAGGGACACCGGGGAGCTGTTTTTT. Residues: CASSRARDTGELFF. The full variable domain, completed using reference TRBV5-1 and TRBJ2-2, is KAGVTQTPRYLIKTRGQQVTLSCSPISGHRSVSWYQQTPGQGLQFLFEYFSETQRNKGNFPGRFSGRQFSNSRSEMNVSTLELGDSALYLCASSRARDTGELFFGEGSRLTVL.

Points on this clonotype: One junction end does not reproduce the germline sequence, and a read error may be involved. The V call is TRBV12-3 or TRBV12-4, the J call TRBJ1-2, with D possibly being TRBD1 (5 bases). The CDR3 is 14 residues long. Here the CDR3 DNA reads TGTGCCAGCAGCTTAGGGGTCCCGGTCTATGGCTACACCTTC. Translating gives CASSLGVPVYGYTF.

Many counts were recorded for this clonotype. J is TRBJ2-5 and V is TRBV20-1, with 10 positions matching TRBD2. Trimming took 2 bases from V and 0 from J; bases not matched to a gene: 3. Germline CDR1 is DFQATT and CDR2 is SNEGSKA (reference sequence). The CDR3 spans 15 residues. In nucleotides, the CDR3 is TGCAGTGCTAGATCGACTAGCGGGTACCAAGAGACCCAGTACTTC. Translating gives CSARSTSGYQETQYF.

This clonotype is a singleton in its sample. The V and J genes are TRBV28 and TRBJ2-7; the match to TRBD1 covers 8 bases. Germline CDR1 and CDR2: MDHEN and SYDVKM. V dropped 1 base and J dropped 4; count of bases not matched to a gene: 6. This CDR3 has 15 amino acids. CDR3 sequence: CASSLYGRGLYEQYF. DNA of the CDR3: TGTGCCAGCAGTTTATATGGCAGGGGGCTGTACGAGCAGTACTTC.

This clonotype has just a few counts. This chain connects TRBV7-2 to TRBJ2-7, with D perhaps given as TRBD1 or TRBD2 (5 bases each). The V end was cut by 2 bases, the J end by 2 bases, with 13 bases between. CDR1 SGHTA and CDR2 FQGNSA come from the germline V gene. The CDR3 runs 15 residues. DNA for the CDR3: TGTGCCAGCAGCTTAATGGGGACGGACCCCTACGAGCAGTACTTC. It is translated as CASSLMGTDPYEQYF.

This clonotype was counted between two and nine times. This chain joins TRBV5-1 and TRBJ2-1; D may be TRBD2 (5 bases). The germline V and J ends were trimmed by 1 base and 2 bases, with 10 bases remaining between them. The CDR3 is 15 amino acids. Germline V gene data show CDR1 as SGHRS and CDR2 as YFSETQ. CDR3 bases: TGCGCCAGCAGCTTGATCGGGGTGACCTACAATGAGCAGTTCTTC. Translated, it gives CASSLIGVTYNEQFF.

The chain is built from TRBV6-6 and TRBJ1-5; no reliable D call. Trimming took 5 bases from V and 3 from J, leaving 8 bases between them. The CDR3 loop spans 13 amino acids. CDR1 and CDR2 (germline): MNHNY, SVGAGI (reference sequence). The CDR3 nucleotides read TGTGCCAGCAGTCAGACACCCAATCAGCCCCAGCATTTT. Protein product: CASSQTPNQPQHF.

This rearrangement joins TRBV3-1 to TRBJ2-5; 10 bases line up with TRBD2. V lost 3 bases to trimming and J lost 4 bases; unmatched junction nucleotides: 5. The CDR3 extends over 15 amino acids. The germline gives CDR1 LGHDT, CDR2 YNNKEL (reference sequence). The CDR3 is CASSQTRLAGETQYF. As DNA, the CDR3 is TGTGCCAGCAGCCAGACTAGACTAGCGGGAGAGACCCAGTACTTC.

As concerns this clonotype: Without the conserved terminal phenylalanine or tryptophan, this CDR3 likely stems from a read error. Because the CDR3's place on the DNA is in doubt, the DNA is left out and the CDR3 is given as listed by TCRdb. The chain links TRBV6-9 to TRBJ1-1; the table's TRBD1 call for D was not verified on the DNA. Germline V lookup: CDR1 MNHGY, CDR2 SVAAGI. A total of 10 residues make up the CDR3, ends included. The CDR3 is CASSWNTGAV.

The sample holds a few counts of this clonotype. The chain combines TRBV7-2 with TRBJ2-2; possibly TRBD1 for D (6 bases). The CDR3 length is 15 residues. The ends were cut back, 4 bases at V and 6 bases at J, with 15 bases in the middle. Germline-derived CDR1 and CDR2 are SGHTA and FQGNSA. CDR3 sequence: CASSSANRVSGELFF. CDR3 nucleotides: TGTGCCAGCAGCTCAGCCAACAGGGTGTCCGGGGAGCTGTTTTTT.

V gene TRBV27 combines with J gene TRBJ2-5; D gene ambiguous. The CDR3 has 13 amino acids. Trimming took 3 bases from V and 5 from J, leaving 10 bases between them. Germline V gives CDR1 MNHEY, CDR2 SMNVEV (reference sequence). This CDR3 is CASSFQADETQYF. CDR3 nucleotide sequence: TGTGCCAGCAGTTTCCAGGCAGACGAGACCCAGTACTTC.